Below are 14 T cell receptor beta chains sequenced from a single sample in a study of T-cell reconstitution after alpha-beta-depleted transplantation in children. Unique molecular identifiers were used in preparing the TCRbeta library. MiXCR, run by TCRdb on the PCR reads, gives a single entry per CDR3 protein. This table has a few hundred thousand distinct CDR3 sequences, 25% to 30% appearing once. This specimen consisted of PBMCs, obtained before TCRalphabeta/CD19-depleted stem cell transplant. Receptors were obtained from a boy under two years old with Wiskott-Aldrich syndrome, due to receive a stem cell transplant.

This clonotype has a handful of counts. This chain joins TRBV11-3 and TRBJ2-2, with D tentatively TRBD2 (6 bases). Per germline, CDR1 SGHNT and CDR2 YENEEA. V was pared by 0 bases and J by 5 bases, with 13 bases between. The CDR3 has 16 amino acids. CDR3 coding DNA: TGTGCCAGCAGCTTAGATCCATGGGGAGGAACCGGGGAGCTGTTTTTT. It translates to CASSLDPWGGTGELFF.

This chain uses TRBV25-1 with TRBJ2-5; D may be TRBD2 (5 bases). The CDR3 totals 10 residues. Trimming left V 8 bases short and J 11 bases short, with 12 bases between. Germline values: CDR1 MGHDK, CDR2 SYGVNS. In DNA form, the CDR3 reads TGTGCCAGCGTCCTCCCGGGACAGTACTTC. As protein: CASVLPGQYF.

This clonotype came up a few times. The rearrangement uses TRBV6-5 and TRBJ2-5; D not resolved. Germline CDR1 is MNHEY and CDR2 is SVGAGI. Trimming removed 0 bases from V and 5 bases from J, with 10 bases in between. The CDR3 is 14 residues long. The CDR3 is CASSYSEVGETQYF. In DNA, the CDR3 is TGTGCCAGCAGTTACTCGGAAGTGGGGGAGACCCAGTACTTC.

As concerns this clonotype: The germline gene is not matched at one end of the junction; a read error may be the cause. The rearrangement uses TRBV20-1 and TRBJ2-6; D is possibly TRBD1 (6 bases). This CDR3 is 14 amino acids long. Germline CDR1 DFQATT, CDR2 SNEGSKA (reference sequence). The CDR3 coding sequence is TGCAGTGCCAGACAGGCCTCTGGGGCCAACGGCCTGACTTTC. Protein product: CSARQASGANGLTF.

The table lists this clonotype with a few counts. This chain links TRBV5-6 with TRBJ1-2; 9 bases fit TRBD1. Trimming at V came to 7 bases and at J to 5 bases, leaving 3 bases not matched to a gene. CDR1 is SGHDT, CDR2 YYEEEE, per germline. The CDR3 length is 12 residues. CDR3 nucleotide sequence: TGTGCCAGCCACAGGGGGCAATATGGCTACACCTTC. This gives the protein CASHRGQYGYTF.

A few counts support this clonotype. V is TRBV10-3 and J is TRBJ2-1; no clear D gene. The CDR3 is 12 residues long. The V gene's germline CDR1 is ENHRY and CDR2 SYGVKD. V lost 8 bases and J lost 1, with 6 bases in between. The DNA of the CDR3 is TGTGCCATCCAAGGTTCCTACAATGAGCAGTTCTTC. Translation gives CAIQGSYNEQFF.

This clonotype was counted a single time. The rearrangement joins TRBV5-1 to TRBJ2-2; 9 nucleotides align to TRBD1. This CDR3 region has 15 residues. The V and J ends lost 4 bases and 3 bases, in that order; junction bases with no gene match: 4. Germline values: CDR1 SGHRS, CDR2 YFSETQ. The CDR3 region is CASSETGGDTGELFF. As DNA, the CDR3 is TGCGCCAGCAGCGAGACAGGGGGGGACACCGGGGAGCTGTTTTTT.

The chain combines TRBV4-1 with TRBJ2-1; perhaps D is TRBD1 or TRBD2 (5 bases each). The CDR3 sequence is 17 residues long. V gave up 4 bases and J gave up 2 bases, with 18 bases separating them. Germline CDR1 MGHRA, CDR2 YSYEKL. The CDR3 DNA sequence: TGCGCCAGCAGCCTGCGAACGGGGACCCTCACCTACAATGAGCAGTTCTTC. It is translated as CASSLRTGTLTYNEQFF.

This sequence joins TRBV9 and TRBJ2-5; the D gene is possibly TRBD2 (5 bases). Trimming removed 0 bases from V and 4 bases from J, with 13 bases in between. Per germline, CDR1 SGDLS and CDR2 YYNGEE. The CDR3 runs to 15 residues. CDR3 in DNA: TGTGCCAGCAGCGTAGACTTGAGGGTCCGAGAGACCCAGTACTTC. Protein product: CASSVDLRVRETQYF.

This chain's CDR3 is CASWRDFSYNEQFF. Written as DNA, the CDR3 is TGTGCCAGCTGGAGGGACTTCTCCTACAATGAGCAGTTCTTC. This chain links TRBV12-3 or TRBV12-4 with TRBJ2-1, with D possibly TRBD2 on 6 matching bases. The germline V and J ends were trimmed by 8 bases and 0 bases, with 11 bases remaining between them. The CDR3 loop spans 14 amino acids.

This clonotype was counted only a few times. V gene TRBV5-8 combines with J gene TRBJ1-5; D possibly corresponds to TRBD1 (5 bases). The germline V and J ends were trimmed by 4 bases and 0 bases, with 14 bases remaining between them. Germline lookup yields CDR1 SGHTS and CDR2 YDEGEE. The CDR3 consists of 16 residues. CDR3 residues: CASSAGTAYSNQPQHF. In DNA form, the CDR3 reads TGTGCCAGCAGCGCCGGGACGGCCTATAGCAATCAGCCCCAGCATTTT.

This clonotype has a handful of counts. The chain uses TRBV5-1 and TRBJ2-1, with 10 bases fitting TRBD2. Per the germline V gene, CDR1 is SGHRS and CDR2 is YFSETQ. V shed 3 bases and J 4 bases; nucleotides not matched to a gene: 4. The CDR3 is made up of 15 amino acids. The chain's CDR3 is CASSSGLAQYNEQFF. DNA for the CDR3: TGCGCCAGCAGCTCGGGACTAGCGCAATACAATGAGCAGTTCTTC. Full variable domain (rest looked up from reference TRBV5-1 and TRBJ2-1): KAGVTQTPRYLIKTRGQQVTLSCSPISGHRSVSWYQQTPGQGLQFLFEYFSETQRNKGNFPGRFSGRQFSNSRSEMNVSTLELGDSALYLCASSSGLAQYNEQFFGPGTRLTVL.

This chain links TRBV20-1 with TRBJ1-1; a possible D gene is TRBD1 (6 bases). This CDR3 is 15 amino acids long. CDR1 and CDR2 (germline): DFQATT, SNEGSKA (reference sequence). V was shortened by 3 bases and J by 6 bases, with 20 bases between the two germline ends. The CDR3 DNA is TGCAGTGCTAGTCGCGGGGGCCGGTTTTTGTCTGAAGCTTTCTTT. It yields the protein CSASRGGRFLSEAFF.

This clonotype appeared a single time. This rearrangement joins TRBV6-1 to TRBJ1-6; D call uncertain. This CDR3 has 15 residues. The V end lost 6 bases, the J end lost 4 bases, and 13 bases lay between the germline ends. Germline V gene sequence: CDR1 MNHNS, CDR2 SASEGT. The CDR3 nucleotides are TGTGCCAGCAGGCCTACGACAAGTTATAATTCACCCCTCCACTTT. This encodes CASRPTTSYNSPLHF.